The source of this T cell receptor (beta chain) is a study of cytomegalovirus exposure and HLA in healthy donors (dated by TCRdb to about 2017). General notes on the study: In an earlier analysis of 450 to 750 of the donors, around 290 Gb of sequence data and 90 million to 130 million unique TCR beta sequences from 150 million to 200 million T cells were reported. Roughly 5 DR-DQ haplotypes were handled as single units for association and clustering because linkage in the cohort was strong. Among roughly 370 genotyped donors of the cohort, an average of roughly 240,000 unique TCR beta nucleotide sequences were sequenced per donor, around 20% of them non-productive. HLA typing included class I and class II loci at four-digit resolution. Donor age, sex, ethnicity and CMV serostatus were compiled together with the repertoire data. Rather than using new phenotypic data, the later analysis identified candidate immune exposures from TCR beta sequences and from how often those sequences occurred across donors. In an earlier analysis of about 590 of the donors, high-throughput TCR beta sequencing was used to judge whether each TCR beta V gene segment behaved as functional or pseudogenic. The T cell repertoires of around 730 subjects were profiled by immunosequencing and related to cytomegalovirus serostatus. A later genetic analysis took genome-wide SNP genotypes for about 55% of the roughly 670 donors and used that subset as a discovery cohort. Among the approximately 420 genotyped donors, around 81% belonged to the genetic ancestry cluster associated with self-reported Caucasian donors. The study aimed to test whether signatures of past pathogen exposure could be identified by cataloging public T cell receptors. An early release covering about 600 HLA-typed donors comprised about 300 gigabases of sequencing data and approximately 80 million unique TCR sequences. A later analysis re-examined previously published TCR beta repertoires from 610 or so donors and added high-resolution HLA genotyping to investigate patterns of TCR occurrence. All discovery cohort repertoires had been generated using a single sequencing platform. Typing coverage differed by locus: A, B, C, DRB1 and DQB1 were typed in about 620-640 donors, DQA1 in about 500, DPA1 in some 570, and DPB1 in 450 to 480. Along with the approximately 620-subject first cohort, a separate validation cohort of over a hundred different subjects was used. High-throughput TCR immunosequencing, statistical association of individual TCRs with disease status, and machine learning were combined to predict cytomegalovirus infection status.

With regard to this clone: Its antigen is unknown. No much larger clone exists at a distance of one base, and base qualities are not known.

Findings and caveats that apply to the study as a whole: Compared with equally common non-associated chains, HLA-associated TCR beta chains in a later analysis were more clonally expanded and had lower generation probabilities. CMV serostatus was the only immune exposure information available for the cohort. Some IMGT-functional V segments, including TRBV6-2 and TRBV6-3, could not be told apart with the 87-base-pair reads, so those segments were excluded. The classifier was reported to diagnose cytomegalovirus status with high specificity and sensitivity in both the original cohort and the validation cohort. Because counts were too low, more than 15 rarely observed V segments, including chromosome 9 orphons, were left out of the earlier analysis of roughly 600 of the donors. A later analysis found that TCR association rates varied across HLA loci, with DRB1 alleles showing the most associated TCRs and HLA-C alleles the fewest. When HLA alleles, especially DR and DQ, strongly co-occurred, TCR associations were difficult to assign to individual alleles. A further reported finding was that TCR beta sequences accurately predicted the HLA-A and HLA-B alleles for most subjects in the first cohort. According to a later genetic analysis, donors in an Asian-associated ancestry cluster had fewer N-insertions in productive TCRs than the approximately 690-donor mean. According to a later analysis, most CMV-associated TCR beta chains appeared to be HLA-restricted, and the HLA associations seemed to be driven largely by CMV exposure. The authors suggested that the approach could potentially be generalized to other disease states and immunological phenotypes. Three of the identified cytomegalovirus-associated TCR beta chains were confirmed in vitro to be specific for cytomegalovirus antigens. In a later analysis, several top co-occurrence clusters were reported to appear linked to parvovirus B19, influenza, CMV and Epstein-Barr virus. V-gene and J-gene trimming of TCR beta chains was associated with a missense DCLRE1C variant in a later genetic analysis, and the association was replicated in an independent cohort. Roughly uniform sequencing depth across donors was assumed in presence/absence analyses, although this assumption may not hold. At a false discovery rate of 0.05, a later analysis linked under 20,000 TCR beta sequences to specific HLA alleles. Broadly in line with IMGT annotations, most TCR beta V segments showed up in productive rearrangements about 90% or about 30% of the time in an earlier analysis of 587 of the donors. Because HLA typing was unavailable for some donors at each locus, only the typed subset was used in association tests. Most TCR sequences were observed very rarely across donors, whereas some public TCRs were present in many individuals. Correlated functional status among segregating V segments might reflect linkage disequilibrium, but an unknown experimental factor could not be ruled out. A group of highly shared sequence variants was considered likely to be a technical artifact of the sequencing pipeline. A total of roughly 160 TCR beta chains were listed by the study as associated with cytomegalovirus. The cohort was sequenced for TCR beta chains only, and without alpha or paired-chain data the features that could be detected were limited.

Measured from the cysteine to the phenylalanine, the CDR3 is 16 residues long. Only CDR3 DNA is held: 48 bases, read in frame from base 1. Germline trimming amounts to 4 bases on V and 5 bases on J, with 9 as the count of junction bases outside the gene matches. From the germline V gene, CDR1 is MGHDK and CDR2 is SYGVNS. Library preparation used the immunoSEQ multiplex PCR assay. For the multiplex PCR, a mixture combining 60 forward primers for TCR Vbeta segments and 13 reverse primers for TCR Jbeta segments was used. A multiplex PCR assay on genomic DNA amplified the CDR3 region of rearranged TCR beta genes. The amplified TCR beta libraries were sequenced on the Illumina HiSeq System as 87-base-pair reads. Turning to the authors' computational methods: A later analysis tallied approximately 87 million unique TCR beta chains across the 666 repertoires, and around 10 million of those chains were shared by two or more donors. To remove PCR and sequencing errors, raw reads were error-corrected and collapsed into unique sequences using a nearest-neighbor algorithm that merged closely related sequences. To assign V, D and J gene segments, CDR3 sequences were aligned to IMGT reference sequences. Each retained sequence needed at least a six-nucleotide match to both a V gene segment and a J gene segment. A rearrangement counted as productive if the CDR3 had no stop codons and remained in frame with V and J, and every other rearrangement counted as non-productive. Following IMGT convention, CDR3 was defined as the stretch from the second conserved V-encoded cysteine up to the conserved J-encoded phenylalanine. The earlier analysis of 587 of the donors excluded sequences that lacked an unambiguous match to a single V gene segment. In an earlier analysis of around 600 of the donors, V segments were called functional above 56.7% productive rearrangements and were called segregating when the between-donor standard deviation exceeded 5%. To diagnose cytomegalovirus status from the catalog of TCR beta chain sequences, a statistical classification framework was built. A later analysis assigned V and J genes by comparing TCR nucleotide sequences with IMGT/GENE-DB human TR gene sequences. In a later analysis, CDR3 sequences and most-parsimonious VDJ recombination scenarios were assigned using the TCRdist pipeline. In a later analysis, every TCR beta chain was defined by the combination of its CDR3 amino acid sequence and its V-gene family, and reads without a unique V-gene family were dropped. As a way to deal with suspected cross-contamination and a sequencing artifact, a later analysis dropped 592 nucleotide sequences that were highly shared and had low generation probability. In a later analysis, a clonal expansion index was calculated for each public chain from normalized within-repertoire ranks of inferred template counts. In a later analysis, generation probabilities were computed using a VDJ recombination model fitted to out-of-frame rearrangements, and the results were checked against IGoR. In a later analysis, TCR-TCR, TCR-HLA and TCR-CMV co-occurrence was scored with hypergeometric tests, and a repertoire-size bias correction was applied to TCR pairs. False discovery rates were estimated in a later analysis by permuting HLA or CMV assignments 20 times. A later analysis grouped co-occurring TCRs with DBSCAN, adding TCRdist sequence similarity when clustering within HLA-allele-positive subsets. Repertoires with fewer than 30,000 or more than 120,000 public chains, plus five repertoires with anomalous nucleotide sharing, were excluded from co-occurrence clustering. The immuneACCESS repertoire file appears here via TCRdb, limited to in-frame rearrangements. These files lack a portion of the clones; in checked studies, under half of the deficit traces to unresolved V genes, and the cause of the others is not known. From that table come the V and J calls and clone size; the DNA was used to work out D and trimming. This sample holds roughly 130,000 clones; less than 85% were observed only once. 1% of the sample lies in the top ten.

The cohort consisted of 670 or so healthy bone marrow donors. At the time of sampling, every cohort member was nominally healthy, though immune exposures that went unrecorded were likely present. The donor tested CMV seronegative, placing the donor among the 350 to 400 seronegative members of the cohort. A peripheral blood sample was collected from each donor, and TCR beta sequencing was performed on peripheral blood mononuclear cells. Genomic DNA extraction from the blood cell samples was performed with the Qiagen DNeasy Blood Extraction Kit. The chain couples TRBV25-1 to TRBJ1-4; 8 junctional bases match TRBD1. The specimen was PBMCs. The receptor's source is a man between 35 and 55 years old in good health and CMV-seronegative. The CDR3 loop reads CASSGFGQGENEKLFF. The nucleotides read TGTGCCAGCAGTGGGTTCGGACAGGGCGAGAATGAAAAACTGTTTTTT.